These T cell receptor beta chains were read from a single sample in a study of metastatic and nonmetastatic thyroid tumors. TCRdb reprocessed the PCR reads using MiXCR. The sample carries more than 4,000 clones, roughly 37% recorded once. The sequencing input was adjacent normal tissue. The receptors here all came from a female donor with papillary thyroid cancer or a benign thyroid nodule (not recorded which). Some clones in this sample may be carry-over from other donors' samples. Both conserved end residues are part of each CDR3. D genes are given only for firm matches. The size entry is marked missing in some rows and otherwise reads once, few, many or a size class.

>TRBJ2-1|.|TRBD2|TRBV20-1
CSAFPRRGLAGDVEQFF
TGCAGTGCCTTCCCCAGGCGGGGACTAGCGGGAGACGTTGAGCAGTTCTTC
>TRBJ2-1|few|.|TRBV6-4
CASSYQGNGQFF
TGTGCCAGCAGTTATCAGGGAAATGGGCAGTTCTTC
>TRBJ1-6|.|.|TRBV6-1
CASSRDRMAYNSPLHF
TGTGCCAGCAGCCGTGACCGGATGGCCTATAATTCACCCCTCCACTTT
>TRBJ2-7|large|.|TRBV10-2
CASSVGGGAGMSYEQYF
TGCGCCAGCAGTGTAGGGGGTGGGGCAGGGATGTCCTACGAGCAGTACTTC
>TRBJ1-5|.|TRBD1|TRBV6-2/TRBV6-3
CASRYRGSSNQPQHF
TGTGCCAGCAGATACAGGGGTTCAAGCAATCAGCCCCAGCATTTT
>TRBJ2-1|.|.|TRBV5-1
CASSLLVALSPSYNEQFF
TGCGCCAGCAGCTTGCTGGTAGCCCTTAGCCCTTCCTACAATGAGCAGTTCTTC
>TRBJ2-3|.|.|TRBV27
CASSLGDTQYF
TGTGCCAGCAGTCTCGGTGACACGCAGTATTTT
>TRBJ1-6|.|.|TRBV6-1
CASAQQGSGSPLHF
TGTGCCAGCGCGCAACAGGGTTCAGGTTCACCCCTCCACTTT
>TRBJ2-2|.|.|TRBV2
CASSGRVNTGELFF
TGTGCCAGCAGTGGGAGGGTTAACACCGGGGAGCTGTTTTTT
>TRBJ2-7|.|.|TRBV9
CASSVEWGYEQYF
TGTGCCAGCAGCGTAGAGTGGGGCTACGAGCAGTACTTC
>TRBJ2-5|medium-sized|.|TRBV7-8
CASSLVQGETQYF
TGTGCCAGCAGCTTAGTCCAGGGAGAGACCCAGTACTTC
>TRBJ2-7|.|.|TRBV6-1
CASHPSGQGYEQYF
TGTGCCAGCCATCCTTCAGGACAAGGTTACGAGCAGTACTTC
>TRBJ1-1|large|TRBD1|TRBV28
CASSSPALRQGEAFF
TGTGCCAGCAGTTCCCCGGCTCTGAGACAGGGTGAAGCTTTCTTT
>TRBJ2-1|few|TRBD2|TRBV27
CASSRGLQYNEQFF
TGTGCCAGCAGTAGGGGACTACAGTACAATGAGCAGTTCTTC
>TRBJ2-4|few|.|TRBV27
CASSSRSGGNIQYF
TGTGCCAGCAGTTCCCGGTCAGGAGGGAACATTCAGTACTTC
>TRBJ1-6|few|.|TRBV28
CASSLSPGFRDSPLHF
TGTGCCAGCAGTTTATCCCCAGGATTCAGGGATTCACCCCTCCACTTT
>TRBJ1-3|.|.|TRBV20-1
CSARESGNTIYF
TGCAGTGCTAGAGAGTCTGGAAACACCATATATTTT
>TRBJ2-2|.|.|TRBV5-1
CASSLAQSTGELFF
TGCGCCAGCAGCTTGGCGCAGAGCACCGGGGAGCTGTTTTTT
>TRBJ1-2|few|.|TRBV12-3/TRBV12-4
CASSPQDYGYTF
TGTGCCAGCAGTCCCCAGGACTATGGCTACACCTTC
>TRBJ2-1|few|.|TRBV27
CASSPQTSRGDEQFF
TGTGCCAGCAGTCCACAGACTAGTAGGGGCGATGAGCAGTTCTTC
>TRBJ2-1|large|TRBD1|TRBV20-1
CSVLDRDEQFF
TGCAGTGTTTTGGACAGGGACGAGCAGTTCTTC
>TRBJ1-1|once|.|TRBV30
CAWRPVGAVNMNTEAFF
TGTGCCTGGAGACCAGTGGGGGCAGTGAACATGAACACTGAAGCTTTCTTT
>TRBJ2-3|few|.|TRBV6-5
CASSYRGADTQYF
TGTGCCAGCAGTTACCGTGGCGCAGATACGCAGTATTTT
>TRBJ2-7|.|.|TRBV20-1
CSAYSGLSYEQYF
TGCAGTGCTTACTCGGGGCTTTCCTACGAGCAGTACTTC
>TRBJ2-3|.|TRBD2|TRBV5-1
CASSLTGTSGTDTQYF
TGCGCCAGCAGCTTGACCGGGACTAGCGGCACAGATACGCAGTATTTT
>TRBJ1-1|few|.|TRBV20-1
CSAESQDRHTEAFF
TGCAGTGCTGAATCGCAGGACAGACACACTGAAGCTTTCTTT
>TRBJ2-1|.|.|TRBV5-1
CASSLVGPGDEQFF
TGCGCCAGCAGCTTGGTGGGACCAGGTGATGAGCAGTTCTTC
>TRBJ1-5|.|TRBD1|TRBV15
CATSSYRDRGMNQPQHF
TGTGCCACCAGCAGTTACCGGGACAGGGGAATGAATCAGCCCCAGCATTTT
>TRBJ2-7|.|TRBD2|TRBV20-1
CSARAPSGGFYEQYF
TGCAGTGCCCGTGCCCCTAGCGGGGGTTTCTACGAGCAGTACTTC
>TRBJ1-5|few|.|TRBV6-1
CASEFRGRNQPQHF
TGTGCCAGCGAGTTTAGGGGCCGCAATCAGCCCCAGCATTTT
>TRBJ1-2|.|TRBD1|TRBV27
CASSLYAPGTGNYGYTF
TGTGCCAGCAGTTTATACGCTCCGGGGACAGGGAACTATGGCTACACCTTC
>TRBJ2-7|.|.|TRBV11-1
CASSLAHEQYF
TGTGCCAGCAGCTTAGCCCACGAGCAGTACTTC
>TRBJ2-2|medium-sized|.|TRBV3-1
CASSQFLGSGELFF
TGTGCCAGCAGCCAATTTTTAGGAAGCGGGGAGCTGTTTTTT
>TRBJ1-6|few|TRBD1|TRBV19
CASSIRQGSPLHF
TGTGCCAGTAGTATAAGACAGGGTTCACCCCTCCACTTT
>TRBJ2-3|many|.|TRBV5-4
CASSLRDGTDTQYF
TGTGCCAGCAGCTTGCGAGATGGCACAGATACGCAGTATTTT
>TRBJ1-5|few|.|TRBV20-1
CSADDYSNQPQHF
TGCAGTGCAGACGATTATAGCAATCAGCCCCAGCATTTT
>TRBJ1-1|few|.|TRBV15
CATSREPQANTEAFF
TGTGCCACCAGCAGAGAACCACAGGCGAACACTGAAGCTTTCTTT
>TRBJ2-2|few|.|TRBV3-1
CASSRKSPSRRTGELFF
TGTGCCAGCAGCCGGAAGTCACCTAGCAGAAGAACCGGGGAGTTGTTTTTT
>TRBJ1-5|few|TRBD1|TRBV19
CASRGPGQRDQPQHF
TGTGCCAGTCGGGGACCGGGACAGCGGGATCAGCCCCAGCATTTT
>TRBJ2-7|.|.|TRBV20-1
CSADNRVSYEQYF
TGCAGTGCCGATAACAGGGTTTCCTACGAGCAGTACTTC
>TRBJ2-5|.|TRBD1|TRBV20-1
CSAPGQGFGETQYF
TGCAGTGCTCCGGGACAGGGTTTCGGAGAGACCCAGTACTTC
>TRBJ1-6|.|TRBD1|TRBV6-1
CASSPTGIDRNNSPLHF
TGTGCCAGCAGTCCGACAGGGATTGATAGGAATAATTCACCCCTCCACTTT
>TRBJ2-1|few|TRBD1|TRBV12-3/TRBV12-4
CASSSDGRDRGFYEQFF
TGTGCCAGCAGTTCCGATGGTCGGGACAGGGGATTTTATGAGCAGTTCTTC
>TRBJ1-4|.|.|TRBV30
CAWSGPRGTTEKLFF
TGTGCCTGGAGTGGTCCCAGAGGCACTACCGAAAAACTGTTTTTT